This T cell receptor beta chain came from a study of metastatic and nonmetastatic thyroid tumors. Turning to the study itself: Peripheral blood and tumor or nodule samples from malignant and benign thyroid patients were compared.

Every patient underwent thyroid surgery untreated. The CDR3 totals 16 residues. Germline assignment: CDR1 KGHSH and CDR2 LQKENI. V trimming: 3 bases; J trimming: 3 bases; junction bases outside the gene matches: 8. Using MiXCR, TCRdb re-called clones from the PCR reads. The profile shows about 35,000 clones, more than 15% of them singletons. The chain joins TRBV18 to TRBJ1-2; TRBD1 agrees at 9 bases. Sequenced sample: blood. The source is a female donor with papillary thyroid cancer or a benign thyroid nodule (not recorded which). Some clones in this sample may be carry-over from other donors' samples. The CDR3 region is CASSPTGQGFDYGYTF. The CDR3 coding sequence is TGTGCCAGCTCACCTACAGGACAGGGGTTCGACTATGGCTACACCTTC.